The entry below gives a single TCR beta chain sequence along with its context. Time point specified: newly diagnosed GD, antithyroid drugs for less than 3 months. The TCR library was made from RNA that had been extracted from PBMCs in TRIzol. Peripheral blood, about 9 milliliters of it, was drawn into EDTA tubes. HTBI primers from iRepertoire and Arm-PCR of CDR3 regions yielded the TCR beta libraries. TCRdb recomputed calls from the multiplex PCR reads with MiXCR, one row per CDR3 protein. The top ten clones hold about 8% of a sample with a few hundred thousand distinct CDR3 sequences, roughly 15% of them seen once. This record belongs to a study of regulatory T cells in long-lasting Graves disease. This sample was shared with a second study, whose subject was T cells in Graves' hyperthyroidism and ophthalmopathy. That report adds: Stable hyperthyroidism and ophthalmopathy were separated using 13 V-J signatures.

This TCR was sampled from a woman aged 40 to 50 with Graves disease. The sequences come from peripheral blood mononuclear cells (PBMCs), collected at new diagnosis, from a patient treated with antithyroid drugs.

The CDR3 DNA follows: TGTGCCAGCAGCCACGCCCCTGCGGACGAGCAGTACTTC. The encoded protein is CASSHAPADEQYF. This chain uses TRBV3-1 with TRBJ2-7; no clear D. The V gene's germline CDR1 is LGHDT and CDR2 YNNKEL (reference sequence). The CDR3 sequence is 13 residues long. V was cut by 3 bases and J by 5 bases, with 11 bases left in between.